This entry features one T cell receptor beta chain sequence. The sample belongs to a study of cytomegalovirus exposure and HLA in healthy donors. This PCR relied on a set of 60 Vbeta primers and 13 Jbeta primers. Produced via immunoSEQ multiplex PCR; TCRdb's table is partial and in-frame only. This listing includes tens of thousands of clones. The sample consisted of PBMCs. This clonotype originated in a man aged 50-59 years in good health and CMV-seronegative.

Here the CDR3 DNA reads TGTGCCAGCAGTTCCGGGAGTTTAGGCTATGGCTACACCTTC. This sequence encodes CASSSGSLGYGYTF. The chain carries TRBV28 and TRBJ1-2, with D unresolved. Trimming stripped 4 bases from V and 4 bases from J, with 13 bases between. CDR3 length equals 14 residues. Germline V gene data show CDR1 as MDHEN and CDR2 as SYDVKM.